Presented here are 4 T cell receptor beta chains from one specimen sequenced in a study of cytomegalovirus exposure and HLA in healthy donors. Assay used: immunoSEQ multiplex PCR; TCRdb lists only in-frame clones, some missing. Of more than 55,000 clones in the sample, more than 70% were seen once. The sequenced sample consisted of PBMCs. The source of these receptors is a woman younger than 35 in good health and CMV-seronegative.

The rearrangement links TRBV11-2 to TRBJ2-5, with D perhaps matching TRBD1 (6 bases). V was cut by 3 bases and J by 5 bases, with 13 bases left in between. This CDR3 comprises 14 residues. The V gene's germline CDR1 is SGHAT and CDR2 FQNNGV. This CDR3 reads CASSFQGTLETQYF. The CDR3 nucleotides are TGTGCCAGCAGCTTCCAGGGGACCCTCGAGACCCAGTACTTC.

The genes are TRBV9 and TRBJ2-4; D remains ambiguous. The CDR3 has 14 amino acids. Trimming took 2 bases from V and 4 from J, leaving 10 bases between them. Germline V gene data show CDR1 as SGDLS and CDR2 as YYNGEE. CDR3 nucleotide sequence: TGTGCCAGCAGCGTTCCCAAACGGAAAAACATTCAGTACTTC. This gives the protein CASSVPKRKNIQYF.

The chain joins TRBV5-1 to TRBJ2-1; TRBD1 is a possible D gene (6 bases). V was trimmed by 0 bases and J by 2 bases, leaving 12 bases between them. The CDR3 consists of 16 residues. CDR1 SGHRS and CDR2 YFSETQ come from the germline V gene. The CDR3 coding sequence is TGCGCCAGCAGCTTGGGTACAGGGACCCCCTACAATGAGCAGTTCTTC. Its protein is CASSLGTGTPYNEQFF.

The chain joins TRBV6-1 to TRBJ2-7, with TRBD1 matching 8 bases. Germline CDR1 and CDR2: MNHNS and SASEGT. V lost 0 bases to trimming and J lost 6 bases; unmatched junction nucleotides: 10. The CDR3 runs to 16 residues. The CDR3 reads CASSEARDRTLSEQYF. In nucleotides, the CDR3 is TGTGCCAGCAGTGAAGCACGGGACAGGACCCTATCCGAGCAGTACTTC.